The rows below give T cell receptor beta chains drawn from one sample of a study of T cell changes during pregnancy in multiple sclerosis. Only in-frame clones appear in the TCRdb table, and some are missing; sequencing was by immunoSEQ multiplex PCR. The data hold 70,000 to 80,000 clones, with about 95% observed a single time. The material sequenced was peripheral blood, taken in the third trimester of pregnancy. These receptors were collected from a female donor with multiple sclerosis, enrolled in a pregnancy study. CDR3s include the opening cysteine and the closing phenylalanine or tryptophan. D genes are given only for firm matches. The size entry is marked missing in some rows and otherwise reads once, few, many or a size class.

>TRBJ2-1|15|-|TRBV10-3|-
TGTGCCATCAGTCCCGGACAGAGCTCCTACAATGAGCAGTTCTTC
CAISPGQSSYNEQFF
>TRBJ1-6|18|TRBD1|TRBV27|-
TGTGCCAGCAGTTTCCTTTGGGGACAGGGGGCAGATAATTCACCCCTCCACTTT
CASSFLWGQGADNSPLHF
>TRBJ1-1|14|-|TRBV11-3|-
TGTGCCAGCAACTCCGGGATTTCGAACACTGAAGCTTTCTTT
CASNSGISNTEAFF
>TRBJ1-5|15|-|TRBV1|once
TGCACCAGCGTATGGGGAGGACAGGGAAATCAGCCCCAGCATTTT
CTSVWGGQGNQPQHF
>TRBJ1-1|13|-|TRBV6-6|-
TGTGCCAGCAGGCATACAGGGAACACTGAAGCTTTCTTT
CASRHTGNTEAFF
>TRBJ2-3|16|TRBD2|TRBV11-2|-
TGTGCCAGCAGCTGGACTAGCGGGGGGTCCGGAGATACGCAGTATTTT
CASSWTSGGSGDTQYF
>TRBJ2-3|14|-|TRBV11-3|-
TGTGCCAGCAGCTTAGGCGGGCCCGAAGATACGCAGTATTTT
CASSLGGPEDTQYF
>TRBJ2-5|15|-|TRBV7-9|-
TGTGCCAGCAGCTTAGGAAACTCGGCAGCGGAGACCCAGTACTTC
CASSLGNSAAETQYF
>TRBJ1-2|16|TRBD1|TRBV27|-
TGTGCCAGCAGGCCTAGAACAGGGGTGCAAGACTATGGCTACACCTTC
CASRPRTGVQDYGYTF
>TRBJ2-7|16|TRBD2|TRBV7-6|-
TGTGCCAGCAGCTTAGGAACTAGCGGGGGGACCTACGAGCAGTACTTC
CASSLGTSGGTYEQYF
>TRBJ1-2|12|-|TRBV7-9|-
TGTGCCAGCAGCGGGGAGGGCTATGGCTACACCTTC
CASSGEGYGYTF
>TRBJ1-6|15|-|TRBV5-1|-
TGCGCCAGCAGCTTGGCCGAAGGGGCAGGCTCACCCCTCCACTTT
CASSLAEGAGSPLHF
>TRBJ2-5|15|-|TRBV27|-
TGTGCCAGCCGCCCGGGTACTAGAAGGCAAGAGACCCAGTACTTC
CASRPGTRRQETQYF